The 5 T cell receptor beta chains in this list originate from one sample, sequenced in a study of blood T cell repertoires in COVID-19. Assay: immunoSEQ multiplex PCR; the TCRdb copy retains only in-frame clones and omits some. The table shows around 200,000 clones, with about 86% occurring only once. Sequencing was done on a sample of peripheral blood. The receptors derive from a man aged 70 or older with active or convalescent COVID-19.

This chain connects TRBV5-1 to TRBJ1-1; 8 bases map to TRBD1. The germline V gene has CDR1 SGHRS and CDR2 YFSETQ. This CDR3 is built from 15 residues. The J segment lost 3 bases and the V segment lost 1 base, leaving 5 bases of the junction unmatched. CDR3 amino acids: CASSLWPQGDTEAFF. The CDR3 DNA sequence: TGCGCCAGCAGCTTGTGGCCACAGGGGGACACTGAAGCTTTCTTT.

This chain links TRBV28 with TRBJ2-1; 7 bases match TRBD2. The CDR3 runs 15 residues. CDR1 is MDHEN and CDR2 is SYDVKM in the germline V gene. V gave up 2 bases and J gave up 4 bases; unmatched junction bases: 5. CDR3 region: CASSLREGMYNEQFF. CDR3 nucleotides: TGTGCCAGCAGTTTAAGGGAGGGCATGTACAATGAGCAGTTCTTC.

The J gene is TRBJ2-7, the V gene TRBV27; perhaps TRBD2 as D (6 bases). Germline loops: CDR1 MNHEY, CDR2 SMNVEV (reference sequence). V was shortened by 7 bases and J by 5 bases, with 15 bases between the two germline ends. The CDR3 is made up of 13 amino acids. The CDR3 here is CASTPARGHEQYF. DNA of the CDR3: TGTGCCAGCACCCCCGCGCGGGGACACGAGCAGTACTTC.

J is TRBJ1-1 and V is TRBV30, with D perhaps TRBD1 (5 bases). V dropped 5 bases and J dropped 5 bases, with 15 bases sitting between them. Looked up from germline, CDR1 is GTSNPN and CDR2 is SVGIG (reference sequence). The CDR3 has 13 residues. DNA for the CDR3: TGTGCCTGGCAGGAGGAGGGGAGGACTGAAGCTTTCTTT. It encodes CAWQEEGRTEAFF.

The rearrangement joins TRBV19 to TRBJ2-1, with no clear D. CDR1 is LNHDA and CDR2 is SQIVND in the germline V gene (reference sequence). Trimming shortened V by 8 bases and J by 1 base, and 15 bases separated the two germline ends. The CDR3 has 15 residues. The DNA for the CDR3 is TGTGCCAGTGGCCCCTCGTCGAGGTCCTACAATGAGCAGTTCTTC. It encodes CASGPSSRSYNEQFF. The complete variable domain, with remaining parts taken from reference TRBV19 and TRBJ2-1, reads DGGITQSPKYLFRKEGQNVTLSCEQNLNHDAMYWYRQDPGQGLRLIYYSQIVNDFQKGDIAEGYSVSREKKESFPLTVTSAQKNPTAFYLCASGPSSRSYNEQFFGPGTRLTVL.